This T cell receptor (beta chain) was observed in a study of blood T cell repertoires in COVID-19. Study-level background: The United States, Italy and Spain supplied acute and convalescent COVID-19 samples. Nucleic acid was either cDNA or gDNA, and it came from T cells, B-cell-depleted T cells, or PBMCs.

Germline CDR1 SGHTA, CDR2 FQGNSA. The V gene end was trimmed by 0 bases and the J gene end by 5 bases; junction bases not matched to a gene: 4. This CDR3 is built from 15 residues. This clone occurred once. Per the study methods: The assay estimated nucleated cells by amplifying reference gene primers. Only in-frame clones appear in the TCRdb table, and some are missing; sequencing was by immunoSEQ multiplex PCR. V, J and clone size are taken as reported in that table, and D and trimming were inferred from the DNA itself. The sample records 110,000 or so clones, 75% to 90% being singletons. Sequenced: peripheral blood. This receptor was identified in a man aged 65 to 79 with active or convalescent COVID-19. This chain joins TRBV7-2 and TRBJ1-5; TRBD1 aligns across 7 bases. The CDR3 sequence: CASSLAPGGYQPQHF. CDR3 sequence (DNA): TGTGCCAGCAGCTTAGCGCCAGGGGGGTATCAGCCCCAGCATTTT.